The 4 T cell receptor beta chains in this list originate from one sample, sequenced in a study of T cell repertoires in cytomegalovirus infection. These receptors' antigens are unknown. TCRdb re-called the reads with MiXCR, one entry per CDR3 protein. The table includes hundreds of thousands of distinct CDR3 sequences, less than 35% detected once. Specimen: cultured CD8+ T cells from PBMCs, collected from culture after CMV antigen stimulation. The source of these receptors is a human donor in good health (CMV status not recorded). Some clones in this sample may be carry-over from other donors' samples.

V usage is TRBV15 and J usage is TRBJ1-5; D remains ambiguous. The length of the CDR3 is 17 residues. The germline V gene has CDR1 LNHNV and CDR2 YYDKDF (reference sequence). V dropped 0 bases and J dropped 0 bases, with 12 bases sitting between them. The CDR3, as DNA: TGTGCCACCAGCAGAGATATCCCGAGGGATAGCAATCAGCCCCAGCATTTT. Its protein product is CATSRDIPRDSNQPQHF. The full variable domain, with the rest looked up from reference TRBV15 and TRBJ1-5, is DAMVIQNPRYQVTQFGKPVTLSCSQTLNHNVMYWYQQKSSQAPKLLFHYYDKDFNNEADTPDNFQSRRPNTSFCFLDIRSPGLGDTAMYLCATSRDIPRDSNQPQHFGDGTRLSIL.

This clonotype was observed many times. The chain carries TRBV7-9 and TRBJ2-5; D is perhaps TRBD2 (5 bases). The germline V gene has CDR1 SEHNR and CDR2 FQNEAQ (reference sequence). This CDR3 spans 16 amino acids. Trimming shortened V by 1 base and J by 0 bases, and 12 bases separated the two germline ends. The CDR3 DNA follows: TGTGCCAGCAGCTTAGAAATTTCGGGGTACCAAGAGACCCAGTACTTC. Translation gives CASSLEISGYQETQYF.

This clonotype was seen at least ten times. This chain connects TRBV7-6 to TRBJ2-1; TRBD1 agrees at 7 bases. The CDR3 contains 14 residues. Germline trimming cut 1 base from V and 8 bases from J; bases unmatched to any gene: 5. CDR1 and CDR2 from the germline V gene are SGHVS and FNYEAQ. This CDR3 reads CASSLDRGYDEQFF. The CDR3 DNA follows: TGTGCCAGCAGCTTAGACAGGGGTTACGATGAGCAGTTCTTC.

This clonotype was observed a handful of times. The V and J genes are TRBV6-2 or TRBV6-3 and TRBJ2-7; a weak D match, TRBD1 (6 bases). The CDR3 length is 15 residues. Germline lookup yields CDR1 MNHEY and CDR2 SVGEGT. V was trimmed by 9 bases and J by 0 bases, leaving 18 bases between them. The CDR3 loop is CASTSWTDSSYEQYV. In DNA, the CDR3 is TGTGCCAGTACATCATGGACAGACTCCTCCTACGAGCAGTACGTC.